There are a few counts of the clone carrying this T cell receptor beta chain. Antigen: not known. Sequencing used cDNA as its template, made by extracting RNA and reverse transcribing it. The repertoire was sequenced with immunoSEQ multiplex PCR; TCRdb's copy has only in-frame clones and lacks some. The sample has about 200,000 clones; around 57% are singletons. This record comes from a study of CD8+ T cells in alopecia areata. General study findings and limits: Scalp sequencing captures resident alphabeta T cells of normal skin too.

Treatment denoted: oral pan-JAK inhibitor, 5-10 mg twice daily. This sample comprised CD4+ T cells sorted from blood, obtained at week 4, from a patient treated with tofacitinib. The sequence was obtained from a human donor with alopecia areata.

In DNA form, the CDR3 reads TGCGCCAGCAGCCCCAGGGACCGAGCCTACGAGCAGTACTTC. It yields the protein CASSPRDRAYEQYF. The rearrangement uses TRBV5-1 and TRBJ2-7, with D tentatively TRBD1 or TRBD2 (5 bases each). The CDR3 spans 14 residues. V lost 4 bases, J lost 2 bases, and 13 bases lay in between. Germline-derived CDR1 and CDR2 are SGHRS and YFSETQ.